The next 9 T cell receptor beta chains were all read from a single sample in a study of T cells in narcolepsy (dated by TCRdb to the late 2010s). Receptors were amplified or captured by the immunoSEQ multiplex PCR assay. TCRdb limited this immuneACCESS table to in-frame rearrangements with V and J called. A share of clones is missing; checked studies link under half to unresolved V genes, and the rest is unexplained. The table for this sample lists some 25,000 clones; roughly 62% of them were counted only once. The top ten constitute 9% to 15% of the sample. Sequencing used memory (CD45RA-) CD4+ T cells from blood. The cell subset or site label here, explained by the study, means: memory T cells sorted ex vivo from peripheral blood. The receptors here all came from a human donor in good health.

This clone is categorized as medium-sized. The chain joins TRBV4-3 to TRBJ2-3; D not resolved. CDR1 is LGHNA and CDR2 is YSLEER in the germline V gene. The CDR3 sequence is 13 residues long. The V gene lost 1 base and the J gene lost 7 bases, with 9 bases spanning the gap. In DNA, the CDR3 is TGCGCCAGCAGCCAAGGGCAGGCGAATACGCAGTATTTT. This codes for CASSQGQANTQYF.

In DNA, the CDR3 is TGTGCCAGCGCGCCCGCCGAAGGCGAGCAGTTCTTC. Translation: CASAPAEGEQFF. V usage is TRBV19 and J usage is TRBJ2-1; D not resolved. Germline V lookup: CDR1 LNHDA, CDR2 SQIVND (reference sequence). This CDR3 has 12 residues. The V end was cut by 9 bases, the J end by 10 bases, with 16 bases between. The variable domain in full, with the rest retrieved from reference TRBV19 and TRBJ2-1, is DGGITQSPKYLFRKEGQNVTLSCEQNLNHDAMYWYRQDPGQGLRLIYYSQIVNDFQKGDIAEGYSVSREKKESFPLTVTSAQKNPTAFYLCASAPAEGEQFFGPGTRLTVL.

This clone was seen more than once but under ten times. The V and J genes are TRBV5-8 and TRBJ1-4, with D maybe TRBD1 (6 bases). Germline V CDR1 and CDR2: SGHTS, YDEGEE. CDR3 length: 15 amino acids. Trimming stripped 3 bases from V and 8 bases from J, with 17 bases between. CDR3: CASSSQGRSVEKLFF. In DNA, the CDR3 is TGTGCCAGCAGCTCACAGGGAAGGAGTGTGGAAAAACTGTTTTTT.

This chain connects TRBV5-6 to TRBJ2-6; no reliable D call. The V gene's germline CDR1 is SGHDT and CDR2 YYEEEE. V lost 8 bases, J lost 5 bases, and 11 bases lay in between. The CDR3 runs to 13 residues. Here the CDR3 reads CARSQSRANVLTF. The CDR3 nucleotides read TGTGCCAGGTCACAAAGTCGGGCCAACGTCCTGACTTTC.

The CDR3 region has the DNA TGTGCCAGCAGCGTCCAGAACTATGGCTACACCTTC. As protein: CASSVQNYGYTF. This sequence joins TRBV2 and TRBJ1-2; D uncertain. CDR1 SNHLY and CDR2 FYNNEI come from the germline V gene. The CDR3 totals 12 residues. V was cut by 6 bases and J by 2 bases, with 7 bases left in between.

The chain links TRBV5-1 to TRBJ1-2; TRBD1 aligns across 8 bases. This CDR3 has 11 residues. J gave up 10 bases and V 8 bases, and 7 bases lay outside the gene matches. The V gene's germline CDR1 is SGHRS and CDR2 YFSETQ. The CDR3 DNA follows: TGCGCCAGACCAGGGGGCCAGCCCTACACCTTC. It is translated as CARPGGQPYTF.

The CDR3 region has the DNA TGTGCCAGCAACTCCGCAGGGTATACCGGGGAGCTGTTTTTT. It codes for CASNSAGYTGELFF. V usage is TRBV6-1 and J usage is TRBJ2-2, with D perhaps matching TRBD1 (5 bases). CDR1 MNHNS and CDR2 SASEGT come from the germline V gene. V lost 7 bases and J lost 5, with 14 bases in between. This CDR3 has 14 amino acids.

This clone was counted only a few times. This may stem from a read error, because a much larger clone lies one nucleotide away. The genes are TRBV7-2 and TRBJ2-1, with D possibly matching TRBD2 (6 bases). CDR3 length: 18 residues. V lost 5 bases and J lost 7, with 27 bases in between. Germline assignment: CDR1 SGHTA and CDR2 FQGNSA. In DNA, the CDR3 is TGTGCCAGCAGCGTAGGAATGTGGGGCGGGGCCTCGGGAAATGAGCAGTTCTTC. Amino acids: CASSVGMWGGASGNEQFF.

V gene TRBV7-8 combines with J gene TRBJ2-7; perhaps TRBD1 as D (5 bases). The ends were cut back, 0 bases at V and 5 bases at J, with 11 bases in the middle. This CDR3 region has 14 residues. Germline assignment: CDR1 SGHVS and CDR2 FQNEAQ. The CDR3 DNA follows: TGTGCCAGCAGCTTAGCGCTTTGGGGCGACGAGCAGTACTTC. The encoded protein is CASSLALWGDEQYF.